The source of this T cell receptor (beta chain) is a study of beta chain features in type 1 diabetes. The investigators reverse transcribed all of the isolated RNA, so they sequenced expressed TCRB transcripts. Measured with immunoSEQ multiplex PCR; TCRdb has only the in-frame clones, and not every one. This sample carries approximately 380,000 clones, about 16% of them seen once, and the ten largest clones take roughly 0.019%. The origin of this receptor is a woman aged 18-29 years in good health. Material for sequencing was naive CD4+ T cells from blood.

CDR3 loop: CASSRDRGGTYEQYF. The CDR3 bases are TGTGCCAGCAGCCGGGACAGGGGGGGAACCTACGAGCAGTACTTC. The gene calls are TRBV7-9 and TRBJ2-7; TRBD1 matches 11 bases. Germline values: CDR1 SEHNR, CDR2 FQNEAQ (reference sequence). V trimming: 5 bases; J trimming: 2 bases; junction bases outside the gene matches: 5. CDR3 size: 15 residues.